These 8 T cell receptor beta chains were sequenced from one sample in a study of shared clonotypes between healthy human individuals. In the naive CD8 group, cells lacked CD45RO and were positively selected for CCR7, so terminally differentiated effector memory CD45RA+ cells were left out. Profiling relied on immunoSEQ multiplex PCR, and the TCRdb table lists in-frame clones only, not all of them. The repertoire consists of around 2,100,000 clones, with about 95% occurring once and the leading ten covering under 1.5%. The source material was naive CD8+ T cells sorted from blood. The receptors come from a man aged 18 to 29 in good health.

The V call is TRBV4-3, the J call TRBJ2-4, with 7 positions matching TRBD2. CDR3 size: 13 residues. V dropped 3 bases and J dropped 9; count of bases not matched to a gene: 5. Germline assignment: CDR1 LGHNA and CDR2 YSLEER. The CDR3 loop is CASSHSGEGIQYF. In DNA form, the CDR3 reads TGCGCCAGCAGCCACTCCGGGGAGGGCATTCAGTACTTC.

In nucleotides, the CDR3 is TGCAGCGTTGAACACGCGCGGGGGGGCAATGAGCAGTTCTTC. Translating it yields CSVEHARGGNEQFF. The chain is built from TRBV29-1 and TRBJ2-1; 9 bases align to TRBD2. CDR3 length: 14 residues. CDR1 SQVTM and CDR2 ANQGSEA come from the germline V gene. With V trimmed by 2 bases and J by 6 bases, 5 bases remained unmatched.

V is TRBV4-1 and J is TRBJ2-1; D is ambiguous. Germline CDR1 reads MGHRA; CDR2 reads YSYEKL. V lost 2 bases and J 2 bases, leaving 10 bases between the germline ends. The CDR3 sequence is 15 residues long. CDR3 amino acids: CASSQRSSAYNEQFF. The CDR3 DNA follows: TGCGCCAGCAGCCAAAGGTCAAGCGCCTACAATGAGCAGTTCTTC.

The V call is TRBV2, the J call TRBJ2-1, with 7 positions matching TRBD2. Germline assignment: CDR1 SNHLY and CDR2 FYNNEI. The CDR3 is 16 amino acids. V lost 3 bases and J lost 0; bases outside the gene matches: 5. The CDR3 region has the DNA TGTGCCAGCAGTGATGGGCGGGGGACCTCCTACAATGAGCAGTTCTTC. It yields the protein CASSDGRGTSYNEQFF.

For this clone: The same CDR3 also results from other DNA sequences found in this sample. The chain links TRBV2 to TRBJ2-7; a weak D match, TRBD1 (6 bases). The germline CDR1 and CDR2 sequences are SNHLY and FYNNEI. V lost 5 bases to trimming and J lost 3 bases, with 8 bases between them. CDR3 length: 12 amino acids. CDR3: CASSLDSYEQYF. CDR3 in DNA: TGTGCCAGCAGTTTGGACAGCTACGAGCAGTACTTC.

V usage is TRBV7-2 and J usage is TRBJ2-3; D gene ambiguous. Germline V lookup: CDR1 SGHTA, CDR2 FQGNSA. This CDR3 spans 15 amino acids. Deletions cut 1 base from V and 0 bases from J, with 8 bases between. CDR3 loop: CASSLGILSTDTQYF. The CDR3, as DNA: TGTGCCAGCAGCTTAGGTATACTAAGCACAGATACGCAGTATTTT. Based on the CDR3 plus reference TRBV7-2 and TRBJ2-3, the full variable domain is GAGVSQSPSNKVTEKGKDVELRCDPISGHTALYWYRQSLGQGLEFLIYFQGNSAPDKSGLPSDRFSAERTGGSVSTLTIQRTQQEDSAVYLCASSLGILSTDTQYFGPGTRLTVL.

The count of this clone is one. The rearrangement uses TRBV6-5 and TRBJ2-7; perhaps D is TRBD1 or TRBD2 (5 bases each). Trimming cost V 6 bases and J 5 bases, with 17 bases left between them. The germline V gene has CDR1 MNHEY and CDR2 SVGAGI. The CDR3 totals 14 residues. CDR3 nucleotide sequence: TGTGCCAGCAGGGTACTAGAGGGGTGGAACGAGCAGTACTTC. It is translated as CASRVLEGWNEQYF.

CDR3 region: CASSSVSGFSGNTIYF. The CDR3 DNA follows: TGTGCCAGCAGCTCTGTTTCAGGATTCTCTGGAAACACCATATATTTT. The chain couples TRBV7-9 to TRBJ1-3; D is unresolved. The CDR3 length is 16 residues. Trimming shortened V by 4 bases and J by 0 bases, and 13 bases separated the two germline ends. Germline V lookup: CDR1 SEHNR, CDR2 FQNEAQ (reference sequence).